The rows below give T cell receptor beta chains drawn from one sample of a study of shared clonotypes between healthy human individuals. Some clones are missing from TCRdb's copy, which holds only in-frame ones; the method was immunoSEQ multiplex PCR. The table has about 2.2 million clones, around 93% seen once. Sequencing input: naive CD8+ T cells from PBMCs. The receptors come from a man aged 18 to 35 in good health. Some clones in this sample may be carry-over from other donors' samples. Both conserved end residues are part of each CDR3. A D gene is named only where the DNA matches it firmly. The size of a clone is reported for some rows only, either as once, few or many, or as a class for expanded clones.

D	V	size	J	DNA	CDR3
NA	TRBV10-1	NA	TRBJ2-5	TGCGCCAGCAGTCCCGGGGCAACAAGGGATGTGGAGACCCAGTACTTC	CASSPGATRDVETQYF
NA	TRBV28	NA	TRBJ1-1	TGTGCCAGCAGTCCCAGAGGCCAGGGGTACACTGAAGCTTTCTTT	CASSPRGQGYTEAFF
TRBD2	TRBV9	NA	TRBJ2-5	TGTGCCAGCAGCGTAGTAGGGGTAGCGGGAGCAGAGACCCAGTACTTC	CASSVVGVAGAETQYF
TRBD1	TRBV7-9	NA	TRBJ2-1	TGTGCCAGCAGCTCGGACAGGGGCCAGCTAGGGTACAATGAGCAGTTCTTC	CASSSDRGQLGYNEQFF
TRBD1	TRBV4-3	NA	TRBJ2-7	TGCGCCAGCAGCCAAGGACAGGGAATCCACGAGCAGTACTTC	CASSQGQGIHEQYF
NA	TRBV7-7	once	TRBJ2-5	TGTGCCAGCAGCTTAGAGTGGACCCAAGAGACCCAGTACTTC	CASSLEWTQETQYF
TRBD2	TRBV7-3	NA	TRBJ2-1	TGTGCCAGCGGGAAGCGGGATAACAATGAGCAGTTCTTC	CASGKRDNNEQFF
NA	TRBV16	NA	TRBJ1-1	TGTGCCAGCAGCCTGGAAGGCGGTACTGAAGCTTTCTTT	CASSLEGGTEAFF
NA	TRBV7-9	once	TRBJ2-4	TGTGCCAGCAGCGAATCCCCAGTTTCAGGGGCCAAAAACATTCAGTACTTC	CASSESPVSGAKNIQYF
TRBD2	TRBV28	NA	TRBJ2-3	TGTGCCAGCAGTGCGACTAGCTGGGATGTAGATACGCAGTATTTT	CASSATSWDVDTQYF
TRBD2	TRBV19	NA	TRBJ2-1	TGTGCCAGTAGTCTTCTAACTAGCGTGAGGAGCGATGAGCAGTTCTTC	CASSLLTSVRSDEQFF
NA	TRBV7-7	NA	TRBJ2-5	TGTGCCAGCAGCTCGGACTTGGAAGAGACCCAGTACTTC	CASSSDLEETQYF
TRBD1	TRBV28	NA	TRBJ1-5	TGTGCCAGCACCAATGGGGGACAGGGAGATAATCAGCCCCAGCATTTT	CASTNGGQGDNQPQHF
NA	TRBV5-6	NA	TRBJ2-2	TGTGCCAGCAGCTTGGGTGCTGGCGGGGAGCTGTTTTTT	CASSLGAGGELFF
TRBD1	TRBV2	NA	TRBJ2-1	TGTGCCAGCAGTGGAAGGGCCCGGGACAGGGGGCTCAATGAGCAGTTCTTC	CASSGRARDRGLNEQFF
TRBD1	TRBV29-1	NA	TRBJ1-4	TGCAGCGTTGAAGCTCTCGACAGGGAGGGTGAAAAACTGTTTTTT	CSVEALDREGEKLFF
TRBD2	TRBV5-1	NA	TRBJ2-1	TGCGCCAGCAGGTATTTAACTAGCGGGATCCAGAATGAGCAGTTCTTC	CASRYLTSGIQNEQFF
TRBD1	TRBV2	once	TRBJ1-4	TGTGCCAGCAATTTAGGCAGGGGGTTTTATGAAAAACTGTTTTTT	CASNLGRGFYEKLFF
NA	TRBV5-6	NA	TRBJ1-2	TGTGCCAGCAGCTTGGGCGGAAGTTTTGGCTACACCTTC	CASSLGGSFGYTF
NA	TRBV19	NA	TRBJ2-1	TGTGCCAGTAGTACCCGACGGGGGATCTACAATGAGCAGTTCTTC	CASSTRRGIYNEQFF
TRBD1	TRBV6-5	NA	TRBJ1-5	TGTGCCACCTGGACAGGGTGGGACAATCAGCCCCAGCATTTT	CATWTGWDNQPQHF
TRBD1	TRBV2	NA	TRBJ1-3	TGTGCCAGCAGTGAAGTACCGGGACAGGGATTTAGAAACCCCGCTTTTCACACCATATATTTT	CASSEVPGQGFRNPAFHTIYF
TRBD2	TRBV29-1	NA	TRBJ2-3	TGCAGCGTTGCCGGGACTAGTACGTTAGATACGCAGTATTTT	CSVAGTSTLDTQYF
NA	TRBV28	NA	TRBJ2-3	TGTGCCAGCAGTTTATTATCAGGGGGGACAGATACGCAGTATTTT	CASSLLSGGTDTQYF
NA	TRBV2	NA	TRBJ1-4	TGTGCCAGCAGTGAATGGGTTAATGAAAAACTGTTTTTT	CASSEWVNEKLFF
NA	TRBV9	few	TRBJ1-2	TGTGCCAGCAGCCTCGGCTATGGCTACACCTTC	CASSLGYGYTF
NA	TRBV5-6	NA	TRBJ2-3	TGTGCCAGCATGGAACAGAGCACAGATACGCAGTATTTT	CASMEQSTDTQYF
NA	TRBV7-9	NA	TRBJ1-4	TGTGCCAGCAGCTTAGGCAGGGAAACCTCCTTTGCAACTAATGAAAAACTGTTTTTT	CASSLGRETSFATNEKLFF
NA	TRBV28	NA	TRBJ1-4	TGTGCCAGCAGTTTAGGCAGGGGTCTTGGGACTAATGAAAAACTGTTTTTT	CASSLGRGLGTNEKLFF
NA	TRBV6-6	NA	TRBJ1-2	TGTGCCAGCAGTTACGGGGCAATCGGGCGCGGCTACACCTTC	CASSYGAIGRGYTF
TRBD2	TRBV29-1	NA	TRBJ2-1	TGCAGCGTCGCCGGGACTAGCGGGAGGCCCCAGCTCAATGAGCAGTTCTTC	CSVAGTSGRPQLNEQFF
TRBD1	TRBV4-2	NA	TRBJ1-1	TGTGCCAGCAGCTTGGGGGGACAGACGAACACTGAAGCTTTCTTT	CASSLGGQTNTEAFF
NA	TRBV5-4	NA	TRBJ1-1	TGTGCCAGCAGCTTGGTGAACACTGAAGCTTTCTTT	CASSLVNTEAFF
NA	TRBV9	NA	TRBJ2-3	TGTGCCAGCAGCCCTACAGGACCCAGAGATACGCAGTATTTT	CASSPTGPRDTQYF
NA	TRBV10-3	NA	TRBJ2-7	TGTGCCATCTACGATGGGTACGAGCAGTACTTC	CAIYDGYEQYF
TRBD2	TRBV4-1	once	TRBJ2-3	TGCGCCAGCAGCCAACGGTACGGGACTAAAGTAACGCAGTATTTT	CASSQRYGTKVTQYF
NA	TRBV6-5	NA	TRBJ2-7	TGTGCCAGCAGTTACTCCGGGGGCTCCTACGAGCAGTACTTC	CASSYSGGSYEQYF
NA	TRBV15	NA	TRBJ2-1	TGTGCCACACGAGCGGGTGGTGAGCAGTTCTTC	CATRAGGEQFF
NA	TRBV4-2	NA	TRBJ1-6	TGTGCCAGCAGCCAAGAGGAGGAACTTGATTCACCCCTCCACTTT	CASSQEEELDSPLHF
NA	TRBV7-3	NA	TRBJ1-3	TGTGCCAGCAGCTCCTCGGTCGGAAACACCATATATTTT	CASSSSVGNTIYF
TRBD1	TRBV4-1	NA	TRBJ1-2	TGCGCCAGCAGCCAGCCCGACAGGGGGTATGGCTACACCTTC	CASSQPDRGYGYTF
TRBD1	TRBV5-6	NA	TRBJ1-1	TGTGCCAGCAGCCCTGACAGGGCGAATACTGAAGCTTTCTTT	CASSPDRANTEAFF
TRBD2	TRBV9	NA	TRBJ2-7	TGTGCCAGCAGCGTCGGGGGGGATTACGAGCAGTACTTC	CASSVGGDYEQYF
NA	TRBV5-6	NA	TRBJ2-7	TGTGCCAGCAGCTTGTGGTTCTACTACGAGCAGTACTTC	CASSLWFYYEQYF
TRBD2	TRBV10-2	NA	TRBJ2-5	TGCGCCAGCAGGGCAAGACTAGCGGGTACCCCTCAAGAGACCCAGTACTTC	CASRARLAGTPQETQYF
NA	TRBV27	NA	TRBJ1-2	TGTGCCAGCAGTTTAGGTCTGGCCGGGAACTATGGCTACACCTTC	CASSLGLAGNYGYTF
TRBD2	TRBV7-9	NA	TRBJ2-7	TGTGCCAGCAGCTTAGAAGCGGGAGGACCCTACGAGCAGTACTTC	CASSLEAGGPYEQYF
NA	TRBV28	NA	TRBJ2-5	TGTGCCAGCAGTTTGCCCTACCAAGAGACCCAGTACTTC	CASSLPYQETQYF
NA	TRBV7-9	NA	TRBJ2-6	TGTGCCAGCAGCTATAGGGGTCCTGACCGTTTCTCTGGGGCCAACGTCCTGACTTTC	CASSYRGPDRFSGANVLTF
TRBD2	TRBV9	NA	TRBJ2-7	TGTGCCAGCAGCGTAGGAGCGGGATCGTGGGAGCAGTACTTC	CASSVGAGSWEQYF
NA	TRBV12-5	once	TRBJ1-1	TGTGCTAGTGGGTCGGCCACTGAAGCTTTCTTT	CASGSATEAFF
TRBD1	TRBV9	NA	TRBJ1-2	TGTGCCAGCAGCCCGACAGGGGATGGCTACACCTTC	CASSPTGDGYTF
TRBD2	TRBV4-1	NA	TRBJ2-5	TGCGCCAGCAGCCAAGAGGGGGACGGGACTAGCGAACAGACCCAGTACTTC	CASSQEGDGTSEQTQYF
TRBD1	TRBV4-3	few	TRBJ1-5	TGCGCCAGCAGCCAAGAATGGACAGGGGAGAATCAGCCCCAGCATTTT	CASSQEWTGENQPQHF
NA	TRBV27	NA	TRBJ1-2	TGTGCCAGCAGTCCTCCTGACAGCTTCTATGGCTACACCTTC	CASSPPDSFYGYTF